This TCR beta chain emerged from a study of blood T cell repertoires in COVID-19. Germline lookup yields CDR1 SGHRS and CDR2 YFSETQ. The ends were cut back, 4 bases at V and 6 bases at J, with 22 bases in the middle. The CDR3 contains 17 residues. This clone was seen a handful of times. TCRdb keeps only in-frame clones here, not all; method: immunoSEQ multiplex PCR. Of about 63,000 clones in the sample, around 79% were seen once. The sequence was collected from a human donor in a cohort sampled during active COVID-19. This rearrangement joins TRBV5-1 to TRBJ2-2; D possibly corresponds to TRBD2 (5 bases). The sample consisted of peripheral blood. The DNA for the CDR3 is TGCGCCAGCAGCGGAATCATGGCCTCCGGGGTGGCCGGGGAGCTGTTTTTT. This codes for CASSGIMASGVAGELFF.